This TCR beta chain stems from a study of neurological immune-mediated disorders. Findings and caveats of the study: None of the CDR3 amino acid sequences found in expanded clones was shared across subjects. This suggests that the TCR-beta repertoires were private in all groups.

TCRdb used MiXCR to reprocess the 5' RACE reads, holding one entry per CDR3 protein. Of some 34,000 distinct CDR3 sequences in the sample, roughly 1.6% were seen once. Trimming took 5 bases from V and 2 from J, leaving 19 bases between them. This CDR3 contains 16 residues. Germline CDR1 and CDR2: SGHTA and FQGNSA. This clonotype has ten or more counts. Its antigen remains unidentified. The chain recombines TRBV7-2 with TRBJ2-7; tentatively, D is TRBD1 (5 bases). The sequenced sample was PBMCs. The TCR originated in a woman aged 25 to 39 with multiple sclerosis. DNA of the CDR3: TGTGCCAGCAGCCCCAGGGTGGCCAGGACCGCCTACGAGCAGTACTTC. Encoded protein: CASSPRVARTAYEQYF.